One sample yielded the 8 T cell receptor beta chains listed below, sequenced in a study of T-cell reconstitution after alpha-beta-depleted transplantation in children. A TCRbeta library incorporating unique molecular identifiers was prepared. TCRdb independently ran MiXCR on the PCR reads; one entry per CDR3 protein. The table lists some 460,000 distinct CDR3 sequences, about 17% of them singletons. This material consisted of PBMCs, mostly from graft donor cells, taken 360 days after TCRalphabeta/CD19-depleted stem cell transplant. The receptors come from a boy under three years old who had a stem cell transplant for Wiskott-Aldrich syndrome, so the T cells may come from the graft donor.

The V gene is TRBV12-3 or TRBV12-4, the J gene TRBJ2-7; a weak D match, TRBD1 (6 bases). Between the trimmed V and J ends, which lost 6 bases and 6 bases, there was a span of 15 bases. The CDR3 covers 13 residues. CDR3 DNA: TGTGCCAGCAGGCCGACAGGAGGAAGCGAGCAGTACTTC. This codes for CASRPTGGSEQYF.

The J gene is TRBJ2-2, the V gene TRBV10-3; the D call may be TRBD1 or TRBD2 (5 bases each). V was clipped by 4 bases and J by 0 bases, with 9 bases between them. Germline CDR1 ENHRY, CDR2 SYGVKD. The CDR3 consists of 15 residues. DNA of the CDR3: TGTGCCATCAGTGTTGGGGGTCCGAACACCGGGGAGCTGTTTTTT. This encodes CAISVGGPNTGELFF.

This clonotype appeared many times. The chain combines TRBV24-1 with TRBJ2-1, with 9 bases identical to TRBD2. Germline V gives CDR1 KGHDR, CDR2 SFDVKD. V shed 1 base, J shed 5 bases, and the junction held 5 bases outside the gene matches. CDR3 length equals 16 residues. CDR3 loop: CATSDFGREGNNEQFF. CDR3 coding DNA: TGTGCCACCAGTGATTTCGGGCGGGAGGGCAACAATGAGCAGTTCTTC.

V usage is TRBV10-3 and J usage is TRBJ2-1; no clear D. The length of the CDR3 is 14 residues. Trimming took 1 base from V and 5 from J, leaving 9 bases between them. CDR1 ENHRY and CDR2 SYGVKD come from the germline V gene. CDR3 sequence: CAISEWVAHNEQFF. CDR3 DNA: TGTGCCATCAGTGAGTGGGTGGCACACAATGAGCAGTTCTTC.

There are a few counts of this clonotype. J is TRBJ2-1 and V is TRBV6-2 or TRBV6-3, with D hard to call. This CDR3 spans 18 amino acids. The germline V gene has CDR1 MNHEY and CDR2 SVGEGT. Trimming shortened V by 0 bases and J by 8 bases, and 23 bases separated the two germline ends. The CDR3 loop is CASSYSVLEGPPFDEQFF. CDR3 nucleotide sequence: TGTGCCAGCAGTTACTCGGTGTTGGAAGGGCCACCTTTCGATGAGCAGTTCTTC.

The rearrangement uses TRBV28 and TRBJ2-1; D ambiguous. The CDR3 length is 14 residues. V gave up 11 bases and J gave up 3 bases, with 17 bases separating them. Germline V CDR1 and CDR2: MDHEN, SYDVKM. This CDR3 reads CASRAGFGYNEQFF. Here the CDR3 DNA reads TGTGCCTCCCGGGCTGGGTTTGGCTACAATGAGCAGTTCTTC.

The chain joins TRBV29-1 to TRBJ2-2, with 7 bases identical to TRBD2. Trimming at V came to 0 bases and at J to 7 bases, leaving 14 bases not matched to a gene. CDR1 is SQVTM and CDR2 is ANQGSEA in the germline V gene. The CDR3 extends over 17 amino acids. CDR3 in amino acids: CSVEELESGEKDGELFF. The DNA for the CDR3 is TGCAGCGTTGAAGAACTCGAGAGCGGGGAGAAGGACGGGGAGCTGTTTTTT.

The chain carries TRBV2 and TRBJ1-2; D might be TRBD1 (6 bases). CDR3 length: 13 amino acids. Germline lookup yields CDR1 SNHLY and CDR2 FYNNEI. V lost 6 bases and J 8 bases, leaving 16 bases between the germline ends. In nucleotides, the CDR3 is TGTGCCAGCAGGGTGTGGGGGGCGGACGGCTACACCTTC. It translates to CASRVWGADGYTF.